Listed here are 3 T cell receptor beta chains from one sample, sequenced in a study of blood T cell repertoires in COVID-19. Produced via immunoSEQ multiplex PCR; TCRdb's table is partial and in-frame only. The sample holds a few hundred thousand clones, about 89% seen once. Sequencing used peripheral blood. All receptors come from a young man with acute or convalescent COVID-19.

The rearrangement links TRBV6-1 to TRBJ1-4; D not resolved. CDR1 and CDR2 (germline): MNHNS, SASEGT. The V end was cut by 1 base, the J end by 6 bases, with 12 bases between. The CDR3 covers 15 residues. CDR3: CASSEGGMTDEKLFF. Here the CDR3 DNA reads TGTGCCAGCAGTGAAGGAGGTATGACGGATGAAAAACTGTTTTTT.

The chain uses TRBV7-3 and TRBJ2-3; D perhaps matches TRBD2 (6 bases). Trimming left V 2 bases short and J 3 bases short, with 18 bases between. Germline values: CDR1 SGHTA, CDR2 FQGTGA. This CDR3 region has 17 residues. The CDR3 protein is CASSLPHRTGDTDTQYF. In nucleotides, the CDR3 is TGTGCCAGCAGCTTACCCCATCGGACGGGGGATACAGATACGCAGTATTTT.

The V and J genes are TRBV14 and TRBJ2-7, with 9 nucleotides matching TRBD1. The germline V gene encodes CDR1 SGHDN and CDR2 FVKESK. This CDR3 has 14 amino acids. The ends lost 2 bases at V and 4 bases at J; junction bases unmatched: 3. DNA for the CDR3: TGTGCCAGCAGCCAAAGGGACAGGGTATACGAGCAGTACTTC. This translates into CASSQRDRVYEQYF. The full variable domain, in which reference TRBV14 and TRBJ2-7 provide the parts outside the CDR3, is EAGVTQFPSHSVIEKGQTVTLRCDPISGHDNLYWYRRVMGKEIKFLLHFVKESKQDESGMPNNRFLAERTGGTYSTLKVQPAELEDSGVYFCASSQRDRVYEQYFGPGTRLTVT.